What follows is one T cell receptor (beta chain) and its context. The sample is drawn from a study of blood T cell repertoires in COVID-19. This CDR3 region has 17 residues. Germline V gives CDR1 LNHDA, CDR2 SQIVND (reference sequence). The V end was cut by 7 bases, the J end by 0 bases, with 18 bases between. TCRdb's copy holds only in-frame clones and misses some; the assay was immunoSEQ multiplex PCR. The sample consists of about 320,000 clones, around 85% of them appearing once. V gene TRBV19 combines with J gene TRBJ2-2; the D gene is possibly TRBD1 (7 bases). Sequenced: PBMCs or T cells enriched from blood (not recorded which). This receptor was taken from a woman aged 25-40 years who had been exposed to COVID-19. CDR3 DNA sequence: TGTGCCAGTAAAAGGAGGGGACAGCGTGCGAACACCGGGGAGCTGTTTTTT. Translated, it gives CASKRRGQRANTGELFF.